This TCR beta chain was captured by sequencing in a study of T cell responses to AZD1222 COVID-19 vaccine. A remark on this clone: Its antigen is still unknown.

The CDR3 covers 13 residues. Germline V gene data show CDR1 as LNHDA and CDR2 as SQIVND (reference sequence). V lost 10 bases, J lost 6 bases, and 16 bases lay in between. Study-wide results and caveats: Researchers report vaccine-associated CD4 TCRs spanning spike, with dominance at 160-218 and 743-854. At baseline, just a handful of AZD1222 recipients tested seropositive.

Only in-frame clones appear in the TCRdb table, and some are missing; sequencing was by immunoSEQ multiplex PCR. The sample includes approximately 150,000 clones, 90% to 95% of them seen just once. The sequencing here drew on peripheral blood, taken 28 days after the second AZD1222 dose. The V call is TRBV19, the J call TRBJ1-5, with D uncertain. The TCR comes from an adult who received the AZD1222 COVID-19 vaccine. The DNA of the CDR3 is TGTGCCACCATCGGGCAGAGGAGTCAGCCCCAGCATTTT. This gives the protein CATIGQRSQPQHF.